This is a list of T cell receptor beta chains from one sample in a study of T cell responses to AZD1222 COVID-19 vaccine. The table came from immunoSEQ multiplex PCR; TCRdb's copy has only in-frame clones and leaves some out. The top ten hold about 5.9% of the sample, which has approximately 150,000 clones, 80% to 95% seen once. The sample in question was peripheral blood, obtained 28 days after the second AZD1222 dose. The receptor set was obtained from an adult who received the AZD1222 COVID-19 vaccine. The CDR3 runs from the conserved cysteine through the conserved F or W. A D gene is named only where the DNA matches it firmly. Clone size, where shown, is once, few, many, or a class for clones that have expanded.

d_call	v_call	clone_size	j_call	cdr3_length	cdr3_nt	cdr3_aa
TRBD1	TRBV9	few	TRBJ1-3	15	TGTGCCAGCAGCGTCTACTCCGGGACAGGGGCCACCATATATTTT	CASSVYSGTGATIYF
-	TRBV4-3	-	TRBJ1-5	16	TGCGCCAGCAGCCAAGATGTCGGTTATAGCAATCAGCCCCAGCATTTT	CASSQDVGYSNQPQHF
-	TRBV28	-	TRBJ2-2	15	TGTGCCAGCAGTTTAATGGCAGTGAACACCGGGGAGCTGTTTTTT	CASSLMAVNTGELFF
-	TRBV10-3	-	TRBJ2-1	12	TGTGCCATCAGGTCCCGAGAGGCTGAGCAGTTCTTC	CAIRSREAEQFF
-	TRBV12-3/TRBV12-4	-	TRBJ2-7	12	TGTGCCAGCAGCCTCACGGGGGACGAGCAGTACTTC	CASSLTGDEQYF
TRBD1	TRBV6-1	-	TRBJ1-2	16	TGTGCCAGCAGTGAGGACAGGAGAGAGATATACTATGGCTACACCTTC	CASSEDRREIYYGYTF
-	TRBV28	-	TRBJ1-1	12	TGTGCCAGCAGGGCCCGGGAATCTGAAGCTTTCTTT	CASRARESEAFF
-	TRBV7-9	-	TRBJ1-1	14	TGTGCCAGCAGTCAATCGGGCACCAGGGCTGAAGCTTTCTTT	CASSQSGTRAEAFF
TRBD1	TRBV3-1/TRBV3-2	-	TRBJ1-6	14	TGTGCCAGCAGTCGGCCGGGACAGGGGACACCCCTCCACTTT	CASSRPGQGTPLHF
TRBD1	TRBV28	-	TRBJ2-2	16	TGTGCCAGCCAATCTCCGGGACAGGGGGCTAACGGGGAGCTGTTTTTT	CASQSPGQGANGELFF
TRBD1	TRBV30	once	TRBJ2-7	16	TGTGCCTGGAGTGACCAAAGCCTCACAGGGGGTAGGGGGAAGACCTTC	CAWSDQSLTGGRGKTF
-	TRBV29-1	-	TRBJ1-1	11	TGCAGCGCCCCCCGTGGGACTGAAGCTTTCTTT	CSAPRGTEAFF
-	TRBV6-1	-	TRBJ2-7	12	TGTGCCAGCAGTGAGACGGGACGCAGGAAAATGTTC	CASSETGRRKMF
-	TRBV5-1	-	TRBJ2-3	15	TGCGCCAGCAGCTTGGCAAGCGGATCCACAGATACGCAGTATTTT	CASSLASGSTDTQYF
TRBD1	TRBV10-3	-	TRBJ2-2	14	TGTGCCATCAGGGGACAGGGGGGTGCCGGGGAGCTGTTTTTT	CAIRGQGGAGELFF
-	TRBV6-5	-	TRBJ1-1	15	TGTGCCAGCAGTTACCCACCTCACGGGCGCACTGAAGCTTTCTTT	CASSYPPHGRTEAFF